The next 12 T cell receptor beta chains were all read from a single sample in a study of blood T cell repertoires in COVID-19. Method: immunoSEQ multiplex PCR; TCRdb's copy keeps in-frame clones and lacks some. The sample has just under 90,000 clones, about 91% seen once. The sequenced sample was peripheral blood. These receptors were obtained from a man aged 60 to 69 with acute or convalescent COVID-19.

The chain links TRBV7-9 to TRBJ1-1, with D possibly being TRBD1 (6 bases). CDR1 SEHNR and CDR2 FQNEAQ come from the germline V gene (reference sequence). The V end lost 2 bases, the J end lost 1 base, and 11 bases lay between the germline ends. The CDR3 spans 15 residues. CDR3 sequence: CASSLYGQPNTEAFF. The CDR3, as DNA: TGTGCCAGCAGCTTATACGGACAGCCGAACACTGAAGCTTTCTTT.

The J gene is TRBJ2-5, the V gene TRBV19, with D possibly matching TRBD2 (5 bases). The ends were cut back, 6 bases at V and 6 bases at J, with 17 bases in the middle. The CDR3 length is 14 residues. CDR1 is LNHDA and CDR2 is SQIVND in the germline V gene (reference sequence). The CDR3 loop reads CASSSAGVGKTQYF. CDR3 nucleotide sequence: TGTGCCAGTAGCTCGGCCGGGGTGGGAAAGACCCAGTACTTC. Using reference TRBV19 and TRBJ2-5 for the parts outside the CDR3, the full variable domain is DGGITQSPKYLFRKEGQNVTLSCEQNLNHDAMYWYRQDPGQGLRLIYYSQIVNDFQKGDIAEGYSVSREKKESFPLTVTSAQKNPTAFYLCASSSAGVGKTQYFGPGTRLLVL.

V and J are TRBV19 and TRBJ1-1; no firm D call. This CDR3 comprises 13 residues. Trimming took 0 bases from V and 6 from J, leaving 8 bases between them. The germline V gene has CDR1 LNHDA and CDR2 SQIVND (reference sequence). CDR3 protein: CASSIDAGSEAFF. The CDR3 DNA is TGTGCCAGTAGTATAGATGCGGGATCTGAAGCTTTCTTT.

Here the CDR3 reads CAWSATGGLSTEAFF. The CDR3 DNA is TGTGCCTGGAGTGCTACAGGAGGGTTGAGTACTGAAGCTTTCTTT. The chain couples TRBV30 to TRBJ1-1; tentatively, D is TRBD1 (5 bases). Trimming removed 1 base at V and 5 bases at J, with 17 bases between. The CDR3 covers 15 residues. Germline V CDR1 and CDR2: GTSNPN, SVGIG (reference sequence).

The chain employs TRBV5-4 and TRBJ2-1; perhaps TRBD1 as D (5 bases). Looked up from germline, CDR1 is SGHNT and CDR2 is YYREEE (reference sequence). V was shortened by 0 bases and J by 7 bases, with 11 bases between the two germline ends. The CDR3 has 14 amino acids. CDR3 loop: CASSLEAGQNEQFF. CDR3 in DNA: TGTGCCAGCAGCTTGGAGGCAGGGCAGAATGAGCAGTTCTTC.

The rearrangement uses TRBV6-1 and TRBJ2-7; a weak D match, TRBD2 (7 bases). This CDR3 contains 14 residues. Per the germline V gene, CDR1 is MNHNS and CDR2 is SASEGT. V shed 0 bases and J shed 7 bases, with 13 bases lying between them. This CDR3 reads CASSEAGGLGEQYF. CDR3 sequence (DNA): TGTGCCAGCAGTGAAGCGGGGGGGCTGGGTGAGCAGTACTTC.

This clone has just one count. The CDR3 is CASSDGTATNQPQHF. CDR3 in DNA: TGCGCCAGCAGCGATGGGACAGCCACAAATCAGCCCCAGCATTTT. V gene TRBV5-1 combines with J gene TRBJ1-5, with 7 bases fitting TRBD1. Germline-derived CDR1 and CDR2 are SGHRS and YFSETQ. V lost 4 bases to trimming and J lost 4 bases; unmatched junction nucleotides: 8. The CDR3 has 15 amino acids.

In its sample, this clone was seen a few times. The J gene is TRBJ2-7, the V gene TRBV5-1; D is unclear. Germline assignment: CDR1 SGHRS and CDR2 YFSETQ. The CDR3 covers 14 residues. V lost 1 base, J lost 2 bases, and 10 bases lay in between. The CDR3 here is CASSLNGSPYEQYF. CDR3 sequence (DNA): TGCGCCAGCAGCTTGAACGGGTCTCCCTACGAGCAGTACTTC.

The chain couples TRBV28 to TRBJ2-7, with D perhaps TRBD1 (5 bases). V was shortened by 1 base and J by 6 bases, with 13 bases between the two germline ends. CDR1 is MDHEN and CDR2 is SYDVKM in the germline V gene. The CDR3 consists of 14 residues. CDR3 bases: TGTGCCAGCAGTTTATCCAGGGTAGGGGCCGAGCAGTACTTC. The encoded protein is CASSLSRVGAEQYF.

The chain combines TRBV7-6 with TRBJ1-1; no definite D call. Germline assignment: CDR1 SGHVS and CDR2 FNYEAQ. The CDR3 contains 14 residues. Trimming pared 2 bases from V and 1 base from J, leaving 8 bases between. This CDR3 is CASSLPQANTEAFF. The CDR3 coding sequence is TGTGCCAGCAGCTTACCCCAGGCGAACACTGAAGCTTTCTTT.

The chain uses TRBV5-4 and TRBJ2-5; 9 bases are shared with TRBD1. Per germline, CDR1 SGHNT and CDR2 YYREEE (reference sequence). This CDR3 contains 13 residues. With 4 bases clipped from V and 5 bases from J, the junction kept 3 bases outside the gene matches. In nucleotides, the CDR3 is TGTGCCAGCAGCGCCGGGACAGGGGAGACCCAGTACTTC. As protein: CASSAGTGETQYF.

The J gene is TRBJ1-5, the V gene TRBV6-5; D perhaps matches TRBD1 (5 bases). The CDR3 totals 14 residues. The germline V gene encodes CDR1 MNHEY and CDR2 SVGAGI. Trimming cost V 8 bases and J 4 bases, with 15 bases left between them. The CDR3 region has the DNA TGTGCCAGCGCCTTAGACAGCGATAATCAGCCCCAGCATTTT. It translates to CASALDSDNQPQHF.